One and the same sample provided the 32 T cell receptor beta chains below, sequenced in a study of cytomegalovirus exposure and HLA in healthy donors (dated by TCRdb to 2017 to 2019). The library was obtained by the immunoSEQ multiplex PCR assay. The multiplex PCR relied on a mix of 60 forward primers for TCR Vbeta segments and 13 reverse primers for TCR Jbeta segments. TCRdb re-hosts the immuneACCESS table, in-frame sequences only. Its copies lack some clones; in the studies checked, an unresolved V gene accounts for under half of them, and the cause for the rest is not known. Counted in this sample were approximately 160,000 clones; roughly 71% of them appeared once. The ten largest account for 7.4% of the sample. The sample consisted of PBMCs. The source of these receptors is a male donor in good health and CMV-seropositive.

V usage is TRBV2 and J usage is TRBJ1-2, with 8 positions matching TRBD1. From germline, CDR1 is SNHLY and CDR2 FYNNEI. The CDR3 spans 15 residues. Trimming removed 5 bases from V and 2 bases from J; junction bases left unmatched: 7. The CDR3 DNA sequence: TGTGCCAGCAGTACTGGACAGGGTGGGAACTATGGCTACACCTTC. Its translation is CASSTGQGGNYGYTF.

This chain uses TRBV2 with TRBJ1-4; the D gene is possibly TRBD1 (5 bases). The CDR3 sequence is 14 residues long. Trimming stripped 3 bases from V and 8 bases from J, with 13 bases between. The germline gives CDR1 SNHLY, CDR2 FYNNEI. CDR3 protein: CASSDRQGGEKLFF. The CDR3 DNA reads as TGTGCCAGCAGTGACCGGCAGGGTGGGGAAAAACTGTTTTTT.

The V call is TRBV5-1, the J call TRBJ2-2; D unresolved. V gave up 0 bases and J gave up 1 base, with 7 bases separating them. Looked up from germline, CDR1 is SGHRS and CDR2 is YFSETQ. The CDR3 is made up of 15 amino acids. The CDR3 loop is CASSLGGQNTGELFF. CDR3 in DNA: TGCGCCAGCAGCTTGGGTGGGCAGAACACCGGGGAGCTGTTTTTT.

This clone appeared a single time. The chain carries TRBV5-1 and TRBJ2-2; D is perhaps TRBD1 (6 bases). From germline, CDR1 is SGHRS and CDR2 YFSETQ. Deletions cut 3 bases from V and 1 base from J, with 13 bases between. CDR3 length: 16 amino acids. The CDR3 loop is CASSSTSGVNTGELFF. In DNA, the CDR3 is TGCGCCAGCAGCTCCACGTCAGGGGTGAACACCGGGGAGCTGTTTTTT.

The chain employs TRBV5-1 and TRBJ2-7; 10 positions match TRBD1. The CDR3 sequence is 15 residues long. CDR1 and CDR2 from the germline V gene are SGHRS and YFSETQ. V lost 1 base, J lost 3 bases, and 4 bases stayed unmatched. The CDR3 protein is CASSLPGTGDYEQYF. The CDR3 bases are TGCGCCAGCAGCTTGCCCGGGACAGGGGACTACGAGCAGTACTTC.

V usage is TRBV5-8 and J usage is TRBJ1-4, with 8 bases aligning to TRBD1. The CDR3 sequence is 15 residues long. Per the germline V gene, CDR1 is SGHTS and CDR2 is YDEGEE. Trimming took 6 bases from V and 8 from J; bases not matched to a gene: 12. In DNA form, the CDR3 reads TGTGCCAGCACCCCAAGGACAGGGCAGAGAGAAAAACTGTTTTTT. Translated: CASTPRTGQREKLFF.

The V gene is TRBV6-5, the J gene TRBJ2-5, with 7 bases fitting TRBD2. The V and J ends lost 3 bases and 5 bases, in that order; junction bases with no gene match: 6. The CDR3 sequence is 14 residues long. The germline V gene has CDR1 MNHEY and CDR2 SVGAGI. The CDR3 DNA reads TGTGCCAGCAGTTATGAGAATAGCGGGGAGACCCAGTACTTC. The encoded protein is CASSYENSGETQYF.

This chain connects TRBV7-6 to TRBJ2-2, with no clear D. V was trimmed by 1 base and J by 4 bases, leaving 7 bases between them. The CDR3 length is 14 residues. Germline CDR1 and CDR2: SGHVS and FNYEAQ. The CDR3: CASSLVGFTGELFF. The CDR3 DNA reads TGTGCCAGCAGCTTAGTCGGGTTCACCGGGGAGCTGTTTTTT.

The CDR3 here is CAWRQGEGYTF. The CDR3 DNA follows: TGTGCCTGGAGACAGGGGGAAGGCTACACCTTC. The rearrangement joins TRBV30 to TRBJ1-2, with TRBD1 matching over 8 bases. CDR3 length equals 11 residues. V gave up 3 bases and J gave up 8 bases; unmatched junction bases: 2. The germline gives CDR1 GTSNPN, CDR2 SVGIG (reference sequence).

The genes are TRBV7-6 and TRBJ2-6; tentatively, D is TRBD1 (5 bases). This CDR3 has 16 amino acids. The germline gives CDR1 SGHVS, CDR2 FNYEAQ. Trimming pared 0 bases from V and 4 bases from J, leaving 10 bases between. The CDR3 DNA follows: TGTGCCAGCAGCTTAGCTCAGGGTACCGGGGCCAACGTCCTGACTTTC. As protein: CASSLAQGTGANVLTF.

J is TRBJ2-1 and V is TRBV5-1, with TRBD2 matching 7 bases. Looked up from germline, CDR1 is SGHRS and CDR2 is YFSETQ. J was trimmed by 5 bases and V by 4 bases; bases with no gene match: 12. The CDR3 length is 16 residues. The CDR3 region has the DNA TGCGCCAGCAGCGGGGGGGACCACTCGGGGGACAATGAGCAGTTCTTC. Protein: CASSGGDHSGDNEQFF.

This clone showed up just a few times. The CDR3 DNA follows: TGCGCCAGCAGCCAAATGACAGGGTCCCCTGAAGCTTTCTTT. It codes for CASSQMTGSPEAFF. This chain links TRBV4-1 with TRBJ1-1; 7 bases line up with TRBD1. Germline V lookup: CDR1 MGHRA, CDR2 YSYEKL. This CDR3 has 14 residues. V gave up 2 bases and J gave up 6 bases; unmatched junction bases: 6.

J is TRBJ2-5 and V is TRBV5-1, with 9 nucleotides matching TRBD1. With V trimmed by 0 bases and J by 7 bases, 4 bases remained unmatched. CDR3 length equals 14 residues. Per the germline V gene, CDR1 is SGHRS and CDR2 is YFSETQ. Written as DNA, the CDR3 is TGCGCCAGCAGCTTGGACAGGGGGCACGGGACCCAGTACTTC. Amino acid sequence: CASSLDRGHGTQYF.

This chain connects TRBV30 to TRBJ1-2; 7 positions match TRBD1. The CDR3 length is 13 residues. The germline V gene encodes CDR1 GTSNPN and CDR2 SVGIG (reference sequence). V gave up 5 bases and J gave up 5 bases; unmatched junction bases: 8. In DNA, the CDR3 is TGTGCCTGGGGCTTACAGGGGCATTATGGCTACACCTTC. Translating it yields CAWGLQGHYGYTF. Full variable domain (remainder filled in from reference TRBV30 and TRBJ1-2): SQTIHQWPATLVQPVGSPLSLECTVEGTSNPNLYWYRQAAGRGLQLLFYSVGIGQISSEVPQNLSASRPQDRQFILSSKKLLLSDSGFYLCAWGLQGHYGYTFGSGTRLTVV.

V gene TRBV12-2 combines with J gene TRBJ1-1; the table gives TRBD1 as D, unverified against the DNA. TRBV12-2 is termed a pseudogene. The CDR3 sequence is 14 residues long. DNA for the CDR3: TGTGCAAGTCGCTCCGACAGGGCTAGCACTGAAGCTTTCTTT. It is translated as CASRSDRASTEAFF.

The chain recombines TRBV6-5 with TRBJ1-1; 7 bases match TRBD1. CDR3 length: 13 residues. Germline values: CDR1 MNHEY, CDR2 SVGAGI. The V gene end was trimmed by 10 bases and the J gene end by 1 base; junction bases not matched to a gene: 6. This chain's CDR3 is CAISGTENTEAFF. The CDR3 DNA sequence: TGTGCCATCTCCGGGACAGAGAACACTGAAGCTTTCTTT.

The chain joins TRBV18 to TRBJ1-5, with TRBD1 matching 7 bases. CDR1 and CDR2 (germline): KGHSH, LQKENI. With V trimmed by 3 bases and J by 4 bases, 3 bases remained unmatched. This CDR3 is 14 amino acids long. This chain's CDR3 is CASSPTGENQPQHF. The CDR3, as DNA: TGTGCCAGCTCACCTACAGGGGAAAATCAGCCCCAGCATTTT.

The V gene is TRBV4-3, the J gene TRBJ2-7, with D perhaps TRBD2 (6 bases). Trimming stripped 4 bases from V and 0 bases from J, with 16 bases between. From germline, CDR1 is LGHNA and CDR2 YSLEER. The CDR3 length is 16 residues. CDR3 sequence reads: CASSPEEGMSSYEQYF. The CDR3 DNA reads TGCGCCAGCAGCCCCGAGGAGGGAATGAGCTCCTACGAGCAGTACTTC.

This chain uses TRBV27 with TRBJ2-3; 12 nucleotides align to TRBD2. Trimming at V came to 5 bases and at J to 6 bases, leaving 6 bases not matched to a gene. In germline, CDR1 is MNHEY, CDR2 SMNVEV (reference sequence). This CDR3 comprises 15 residues. CDR3 DNA: TGTGCCAGCAGTCCCCTAGCGGGGGGGCGGGATACGCAGTATTTT. Translated, it gives CASSPLAGGRDTQYF.

The chain couples TRBV30 to TRBJ2-7; 7 nucleotides align to TRBD1. The CDR3 is 13 amino acids. CDR1 and CDR2 from the germline V gene are GTSNPN and SVGIG (reference sequence). The V segment lost 5 bases and the J segment 2 bases; nucleotides outside the gene matches: 6. The CDR3 region is CAWSVTGPYEQYF. As DNA, the CDR3 is TGTGCCTGGTCGGTGACAGGGCCCTACGAGCAGTACTTC.

The sample holds many counts of this clone. The rearrangement links TRBV6-1 to TRBJ2-6; weak D call: TRBD1 (6 bases). Trimming took 6 bases from V and 0 from J, leaving 9 bases between them. The CDR3 is made up of 15 amino acids. The germline V gene has CDR1 MNHNS and CDR2 SASEGT. The CDR3 is CASRPDSSGANVLTF. The CDR3, as DNA: TGTGCCAGCAGACCGGACAGCTCTGGGGCCAACGTCCTGACTTTC.

The CDR3 region is CASGRTEGTGELFF. In nucleotides, the CDR3 is TGCGCCAGCGGACGGACAGAAGGCACCGGGGAGCTGTTTTTT. The V and J genes are TRBV5-1 and TRBJ2-2; the D gene is possibly TRBD1 (6 bases). Deletions cut 7 bases from V and 4 bases from J, with 14 bases between. Germline V gene data show CDR1 as SGHRS and CDR2 as YFSETQ. This CDR3 contains 14 residues.

V usage is TRBV11-3 and J usage is TRBJ2-2; 10 bases are a match to TRBD2. Germline assignment: CDR1 SGHNT and CDR2 YENEEA. This CDR3 is built from 16 residues. V trimming: 2 bases; J trimming: 1 base; junction bases outside the gene matches: 1. The CDR3 DNA reads TGTGCCAGCAGCTTAAGACTAGCGGGGAACACCGGGGAGCTGTTTTTT. This encodes CASSLRLAGNTGELFF. Complete variable domain (other parts from reference TRBV11-3 and TRBJ2-2): EAGVVQSPRYKIIEKKQPVAFWCNPISGHNTLYWYLQNLGQGPELLIRYENEEAVDDSQLPKDRFSAERLKGVDSTLKIQPAELGDSAVYLCASSLRLAGNTGELFFGEGSRLTVL.

The chain has TRBV11-2 and TRBJ2-5, with a weak D call TRBD2 (5 bases). This CDR3 has 12 residues. The germline gives CDR1 SGHAT, CDR2 FQNNGV. Trimming pared 5 bases from V and 7 bases from J, leaving 11 bases between. CDR3 coding DNA: TGTGCCAGCAGCGAGAACCGGGGGACCCAGTACTTC. Amino acid sequence: CASSENRGTQYF.

This clone was seen a handful of times. The chain recombines TRBV6-5 with TRBJ1-2; TRBD1 is a possible D gene (5 bases). The V and J ends lost 4 bases and 6 bases respectively, with 21 bases between them. Germline V lookup: CDR1 MNHEY, CDR2 SVGAGI. The CDR3 sequence is 16 residues long. The CDR3 nucleotides read TGTGCCAGCAGTTCACACTCGGCAGGGCAGATCAATGGCTACACCTTC. Protein: CASSSHSAGQINGYTF.

This sequence joins TRBV27 and TRBJ1-5; D gene unclear. V shed 3 bases and J shed 3 bases, with 12 bases lying between them. The CDR3 is 15 residues long. Germline V gives CDR1 MNHEY, CDR2 SMNVEV (reference sequence). The CDR3, as DNA: TGTGCCAGCAGTTTTGACGGACTGTTCAATCAGCCCCAGCATTTT. Protein: CASSFDGLFNQPQHF.

The V and J genes are TRBV27 and TRBJ2-3; the D is unclear. Trimming took 4 bases from V and 6 from J, leaving 8 bases between them. Germline CDR1 MNHEY, CDR2 SMNVEV (reference sequence). This CDR3 comprises 12 residues. The CDR3 protein is CASSSLVDTQYF. The CDR3 DNA sequence: TGTGCCAGCAGTTCCTTAGTGGATACGCAGTATTTT.

For this clone: Germline and junction disagree at one end, which may indicate a read error. The chain carries TRBV10-1 and TRBJ1-2; D is perhaps TRBD1 (6 bases). Germline values: CDR1 WNHNN, CDR2 SYGVQD (reference sequence). The CDR3 spans 15 residues. CDR3 region: CASSESGGANYGYTF. The CDR3 DNA sequence: TGCGCCAGCAGTGAGTCGGGGGGGGCTAATTATGGCTACACCTTC.

This clone has just a few counts. The chain carries TRBV6-1 and TRBJ1-2; D unclear. The CDR3 contains 15 residues. V dropped 8 bases and J dropped 3 bases, with 19 bases sitting between them. Germline CDR1 MNHNS, CDR2 SASEGT. CDR3 sequence reads: CASPLRLRGHYGYTF. The CDR3 DNA sequence: TGTGCCAGCCCTCTCCGATTGCGGGGTCACTATGGCTACACCTTC.

The chain couples TRBV25-1 to TRBJ1-2; unclear D gene. Deletions cut 1 base from V and 7 bases from J, with 13 bases between. Germline loops: CDR1 MGHDK, CDR2 SYGVNS. This CDR3 spans 14 amino acids. CDR3 sequence reads: CASSEFGRPTGYTF. CDR3 coding DNA: TGTGCCAGCAGTGAATTTGGGAGACCCACTGGCTACACCTTC.

This sequence joins TRBV19 and TRBJ1-4, with TRBD1 identical over 8 bases. Germline V gene sequence: CDR1 LNHDA, CDR2 SQIVND (reference sequence). CDR3 length: 15 amino acids. Trimming at V came to 4 bases and at J to 7 bases, leaving 8 bases not matched to a gene. The CDR3 loop reads CASSRAGTGSEKLFF. In nucleotides, the CDR3 is TGTGCCAGTAGTAGAGCCGGGACAGGCTCTGAAAAACTGTTTTTT.

A single count supports this clone. The CDR3 DNA sequence: TGTGCCAGCAGCCTCAGCGGGACACTCCAAGAGACCCAGTACTTC. It codes for CASSLSGTLQETQYF. The chain links TRBV7-9 to TRBJ2-5; maybe TRBD2 (7 bases). Germline assignment: CDR1 SEHNR and CDR2 FQNEAQ (reference sequence). This CDR3 contains 15 residues. The V gene lost 5 bases and the J gene lost 1 base, with 14 bases spanning the gap.